This TCR beta chain was recovered during a study of shared clonotypes between healthy human individuals. Study-wide background: The study drew on two women and three men aged 18 to 49 as donors.

Broader study findings: Sharing of clonotypes among donors was expected to vary with sequencing depth. Depth was large, yet rarefaction showed that sorted-subset sequencing was incomplete.

With regard to this clone: Antigen specificity is unknown.

CDR3 length equals 16 residues. With 3 bases removed from V and 0 bases from J, the gap between germline ends came to 9 bases. In germline, CDR1 is KGHSH, CDR2 LQKENI. Healthy HIV-negative adults with no recent acute infections or vaccinations were recruited as donors. Produced via immunoSEQ multiplex PCR; TCRdb's table is partial and in-frame only. The data hold more than 1.2 million clones, with 98% observed a single time. The sample taken for sequencing was naive CD4+ T cells sorted from blood. The subset here: CD45RA+ positively selected. The V call is TRBV18, the J call TRBJ2-6, with D hard to call. The clonotype originates from a man aged 30 to 39 in good health. CDR3 loop: CASSPLVRSGANVLTF. The CDR3 nucleotides read TGTGCCAGCTCACCCCTTGTTCGCTCTGGGGCCAACGTCCTGACTTTC.